The text below deals with one T cell receptor (beta chain). Produced via immunoSEQ multiplex PCR; TCRdb's table is partial and in-frame only. The sample records approximately 360,000 clones, 70% to 90% being singletons. The record originates from a study of blood T cell repertoires in COVID-19. This CDR3 region has 15 residues. The ends were cut back, 9 bases at V and 0 bases at J, with 17 bases in the middle. Germline loops: CDR1 MNHEY, CDR2 SVGAGI. The TCR comes from a man aged 35-49 years with acute or convalescent COVID-19. The chain employs TRBV6-5 and TRBJ1-2, with a tentative D call TRBD1 (6 bases). Input material: peripheral blood. In DNA, the CDR3 is TGTGCCAGTAATCCCACTTACAGGGCTAACTATGGCTACACCTTC. The encoded protein is CASNPTYRANYGYTF.